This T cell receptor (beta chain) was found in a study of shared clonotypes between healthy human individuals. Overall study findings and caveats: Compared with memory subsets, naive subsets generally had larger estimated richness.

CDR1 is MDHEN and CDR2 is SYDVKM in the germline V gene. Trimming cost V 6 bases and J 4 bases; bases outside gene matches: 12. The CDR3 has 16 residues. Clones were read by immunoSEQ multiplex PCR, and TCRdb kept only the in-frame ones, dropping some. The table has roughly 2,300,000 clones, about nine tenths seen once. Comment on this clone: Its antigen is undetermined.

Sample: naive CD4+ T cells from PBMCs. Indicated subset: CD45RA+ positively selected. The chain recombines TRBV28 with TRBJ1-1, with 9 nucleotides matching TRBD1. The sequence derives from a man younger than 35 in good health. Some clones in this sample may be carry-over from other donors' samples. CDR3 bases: TGTGCCAGCAGGGGACAAGACAGGGGGTGGAGCACTGAAGCTTTCTTT. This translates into CASRGQDRGWSTEAFF.